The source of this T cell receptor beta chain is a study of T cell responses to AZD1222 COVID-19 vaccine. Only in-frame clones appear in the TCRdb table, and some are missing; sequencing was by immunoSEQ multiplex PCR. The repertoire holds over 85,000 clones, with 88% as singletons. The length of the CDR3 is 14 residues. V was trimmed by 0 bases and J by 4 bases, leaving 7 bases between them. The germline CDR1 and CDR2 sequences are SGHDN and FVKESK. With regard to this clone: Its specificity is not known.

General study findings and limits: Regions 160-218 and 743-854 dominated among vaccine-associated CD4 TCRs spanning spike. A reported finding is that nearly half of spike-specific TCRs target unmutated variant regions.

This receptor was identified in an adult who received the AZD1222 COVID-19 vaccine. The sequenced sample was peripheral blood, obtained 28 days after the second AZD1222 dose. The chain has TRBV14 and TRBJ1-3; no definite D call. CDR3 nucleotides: TGTGCCAGCAGCCAAGATATAATAGGAAACACCATATATTTT. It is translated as CASSQDIIGNTIYF.